The 30 T cell receptor beta chains below all came from one sample that was sequenced in a study of neurological immune-mediated disorders. TCRdb recomputed calls from the 5' RACE reads with MiXCR, one row per CDR3 protein. The table records tens of thousands of distinct CDR3 sequences, roughly 26% of them present only once. The sequencing sample was made of PBMCs. These receptors were collected from a woman in her 70s in good health.

This clonotype was counted many times. The chain uses TRBV14 and TRBJ2-1; D is undetermined. This CDR3 is built from 14 residues. V dropped 5 bases and J dropped 1 base, with 9 bases sitting between them. CDR1 and CDR2 (germline): SGHDN, FVKESK. CDR3 DNA: TGTGCCAGCAGCTCTTCTCGATCCTACAATGAGCAGTTCTTC. Encoded protein: CASSSSRSYNEQFF.

J is TRBJ2-2 and V is TRBV3-1; D is ambiguous. This CDR3 region has 11 residues. Germline assignment: CDR1 LGHDT and CDR2 YNNKEL (reference sequence). Between the trimmed V and J ends, which lost 6 bases and 3 bases, there was a span of 2 bases. Written as DNA, the CDR3 is TGTGCCAGCAGGCACACCGGGGAGCTGTTTTTT. As protein: CASRHTGELFF.

This clonotype was recorded at least ten times. V usage is TRBV21-1 and J usage is TRBJ2-7; the table's D call, TRBD1, has no DNA check behind it. TRBV21-1 is designated a pseudogene. The CDR3 loop spans 16 amino acids. This CDR3 is CASSKARTGCPYEQYF. CDR3 coding DNA: TGTGCCAGCAGCAAAGCGCGGACAGGGTGTCCCTACGAGCAGTACTTC.

Many counts were recorded for this clonotype. The V gene is TRBV6-2 or TRBV6-3, the J gene TRBJ2-1; 9 bases match TRBD1. Germline-derived CDR1 and CDR2 are MNHEY and SVGEGT. The CDR3 sequence is 17 residues long. V lost 2 bases, J lost 4 bases, and 9 bases stayed unmatched. In DNA form, the CDR3 reads TGTGCCAGCAGTTACGGCTCCGGGACAGGGATATACAATGAGCAGTTCTTC. It specifies CASSYGSGTGIYNEQFF.

The chain is built from TRBV7-2 and TRBJ2-7, with TRBD2 matching 10 bases. Germline values: CDR1 SGHTA, CDR2 FQGNSA. J gave up 5 bases and V 6 bases, and 10 bases lay outside the gene matches. The CDR3 covers 15 residues. CDR3 region: CASRTFSGRNNEQYF. CDR3 bases: TGTGCCAGCAGGACTTTTAGCGGGAGGAACAACGAGCAGTACTTC.

CDR3 residues: CSDSTVASTDTQYF. The CDR3 DNA sequence: TGCAGCGACTCGACAGTCGCTAGCACAGATACGCAGTATTTT. This sequence joins TRBV29-1 and TRBJ2-3, with a weak D call TRBD1 (5 bases). Germline CDR1 reads SQVTM; CDR2 reads ANQGSEA. Trimming took off 7 bases at V and 0 bases at J, with 14 bases between the two ends. The CDR3 runs to 14 residues.

This clonotype was counted many times. V and J are TRBV10-3 and TRBJ2-2, with 8 bases that match TRBD2. Looked up from germline, CDR1 is ENHRY and CDR2 is SYGVKD. Trimming at V came to 2 bases and at J to 0 bases, leaving 8 bases not matched to a gene. There are 18 residues in the CDR3. Written as DNA, the CDR3 is TGTGCCATCAGTGAGAGGTCGCTAGCGGGCGCGAACACCGGGGAGCTGTTTTTT. Protein sequence: CAISERSLAGANTGELFF.

This clonotype was seen many times. The chain carries TRBV20-1 and TRBJ1-1; unclear D gene. With 0 bases removed from V and 3 bases from J, the gap between germline ends came to 11 bases. This CDR3 spans 14 amino acids. Germline V gene data show CDR1 as DFQATT and CDR2 as SNEGSKA (reference sequence). CDR3 sequence: CSARDHEAYTEAFF. CDR3 in DNA: TGCAGTGCTAGAGATCATGAGGCTTACACTGAAGCTTTCTTT.

The sample holds many counts of this clonotype. The CDR3 protein is CASSQGTSSGANVLTF. The CDR3 DNA reads as TGTGCCAGCTCACAAGGGACCTCATCTGGGGCCAACGTCCTGACTTTC. The J gene is TRBJ2-6, the V gene TRBV18; D could derive from TRBD1 or TRBD2 (5 bases each). The CDR3 runs to 16 residues. In germline, CDR1 is KGHSH, CDR2 LQKENI. The ends were cut back, 4 bases at V and 1 base at J, with 11 bases in the middle.

This clonotype qualifies as medium-sized. The V call is TRBV20-1, the J call TRBJ2-3, with D perhaps matching TRBD1 (5 bases). The germline V gene encodes CDR1 DFQATT and CDR2 SNEGSKA (reference sequence). The CDR3 consists of 16 residues. V lost 5 bases, J lost 1 base, and 19 bases lay in between. This chain's CDR3 is CSAPPRPGMGTDTQYF. Written as DNA, the CDR3 is TGCAGTGCTCCCCCCCGTCCAGGGATGGGCACAGATACGCAGTATTTT.

This clonotype was detected ten times or more. The V call is TRBV20-1, the J call TRBJ1-1; D possibly corresponds to TRBD1 (6 bases). Germline V gene lookup returns CDR1 DFQATT and CDR2 SNEGSKA (reference sequence). CDR3 size: 14 residues. V lost 6 bases to trimming and J lost 0 bases, with 14 bases between them. For the CDR3, the DNA is TGCAGTGCGCCCGACAGGTCCATGAACACTGAAGCTTTCTTT. As protein: CSAPDRSMNTEAFF.

A single count supports this clonotype. The chain joins TRBV20-1 to TRBJ2-5; no reliable D call. This CDR3 is 13 amino acids long. The germline V gene has CDR1 DFQATT and CDR2 SNEGSKA (reference sequence). Trimming took off 0 bases at V and 4 bases at J, with 9 bases between the two ends. This CDR3 is CSARDSEAETQYF. The DNA for the CDR3 is TGCAGTGCTAGAGACAGCGAGGCAGAGACCCAGTACTTC.

This clonotype was picked up many times. The chain couples TRBV12-3 or TRBV12-4 to TRBJ2-7, with D possibly called TRBD1 or TRBD2 (5 bases each). The V end lost 8 bases, the J end lost 0 bases, and 11 bases lay between the germline ends. The CDR3 contains 13 residues. The CDR3 loop reads CASRSGSSYEQYF. The CDR3 nucleotides read TGTGCCAGCCGATCAGGGAGCTCCTACGAGCAGTACTTC.

This chain links TRBV20-1 with TRBJ1-2; tentative D call: TRBD1 (5 bases). This CDR3 has 13 residues. Germline-derived CDR1 and CDR2 are DFQATT and SNEGSKA (reference sequence). V dropped 0 bases and J dropped 3 bases, with 8 bases sitting between them. The CDR3 is CSARDSGHYGYTF. CDR3 DNA: TGCAGTGCTAGAGATTCAGGGCACTATGGCTACACCTTC.

This clonotype was seen ten or more times. V usage is TRBV5-6 and J usage is TRBJ1-2; D uncertain. This CDR3 contains 14 residues. Germline assignment: CDR1 SGHDT and CDR2 YYEEEE. Trimming cost V 5 bases and J 8 bases, with 19 bases left between them. CDR3 amino acids: CASSPRPLTGGYTF. DNA of the CDR3: TGTGCCAGCAGTCCCCGACCCCTCACGGGAGGCTACACCTTC.

The chain combines TRBV20-1 with TRBJ2-4; possibly TRBD1 for D (6 bases). This CDR3 is built from 14 residues. V gave up 0 bases and J gave up 8 bases, with 14 bases separating them. Germline values: CDR1 DFQATT, CDR2 SNEGSKA (reference sequence). CDR3 in DNA: TGCAGTGCTAGAGATCTACAGGGTGGATACATTCAGTACTTC. The encoded protein is CSARDLQGGYIQYF.

About this clonotype itself: A much larger clone differs by one base, so this may be a read error. The gene calls are TRBV3-1 and TRBJ2-5; no reliable D call. Between the trimmed V and J ends, which lost 1 base and 6 bases, there was a span of 12 bases. Germline values: CDR1 LGHDT, CDR2 YNNKEL (reference sequence). This CDR3 contains 14 residues. CDR3 amino acids: CASSQALATKTQYF. Here the CDR3 DNA reads TGTGCCAGCAGCCAAGCACTGGCGACCAAGACCCAGTACTTC.

To note about this clonotype: The junction departs from the called germline gene at one end, perhaps through a read error. This rearrangement joins TRBV14 to TRBJ1-5; D remains ambiguous. CDR1 is SGHDN, CDR2 FVKESK, per germline. This CDR3 has 17 amino acids. The CDR3 coding sequence is TGTGCCAGCAGCCAAGATCGTACAGCCTATAGCAATCAGTCCCAGCATTTT. Translation gives CASSQDRTAYSNQSQHF.

Many counts were recorded for this clonotype. The J gene is TRBJ1-5, the V gene TRBV20-1, with TRBD1 matching over 12 bases. The junction had 9 bases not matched to a gene; V was cut back by 2 bases and J by 1 base. The germline V gene encodes CDR1 DFQATT and CDR2 SNEGSKA (reference sequence). The CDR3 is made up of 18 amino acids. The CDR3 loop reads CSARPTGTGGWSNQPQHF. In DNA, the CDR3 is TGCAGTGCTAGACCCACTGGGACAGGGGGCTGGAGCAATCAGCCCCAGCATTTT.

The chain joins TRBV14 to TRBJ1-1; D is unclear. Trimming took 2 bases from V and 11 from J, leaving 12 bases between them. Germline CDR1 SGHDN, CDR2 FVKESK. The length of the CDR3 is 12 residues. In DNA form, the CDR3 reads TGTGCCAGCAGCCAAATCGGGTTGGAGGCTTTCTTT. As protein: CASSQIGLEAFF.

This clonotype was seen ten or more times. The gene calls are TRBV2 and TRBJ1-5; D unresolved. Germline lookup yields CDR1 SNHLY and CDR2 FYNNEI. The length of the CDR3 is 14 residues. Trimming removed 3 bases at V and 5 bases at J, with 11 bases between. In DNA, the CDR3 is TGTGCCAGCAGTGAGATAACAGTCGATCAGCCCCAGCATTTT. Its translation is CASSEITVDQPQHF. The variable domain in full, with the rest retrieved from reference TRBV2 and TRBJ1-5, is EPEVTQTPSHQVTQMGQEVILRCVPISNHLYFYWYRQILGQKVEFLVSFYNNEISEKSEIFDDQFSVERPDGSNFTLKIRSTKLEDSAMYFCASSEITVDQPQHFGDGTRLSIL.

This clonotype was found many times. The genes are TRBV15 and TRBJ2-1; possible D gene TRBD2, 6 bases. Germline V gene sequence: CDR1 LNHNV, CDR2 YYDKDF (reference sequence). Trimming removed 5 bases from V and 8 bases from J, with 16 bases in between. This CDR3 contains 14 residues. CDR3: CATSVRPGVHEQFF. The CDR3 coding sequence is TGTGCCACCAGCGTTCGTCCGGGAGTTCATGAGCAGTTCTTC.

Ten or more counts support this clonotype. The gene calls are TRBV12-3 or TRBV12-4 and TRBJ2-7; 13 bases fit TRBD2. The CDR3 runs to 16 residues. V dropped 6 bases and J dropped 6; count of bases not matched to a gene: 11. The CDR3 region is CASSLGLAGPSLEQYF. CDR3 nucleotides: TGTGCCAGCAGCCTGGGACTAGCGGGACCCTCCCTCGAGCAGTACTTC.

The chain recombines TRBV1 with TRBJ2-7. TRBV1 is a pseudogene. CDR3 size: 11 residues. In nucleotides, the CDR3 is TGCACCAGCAGCCAACTCTACGAGCAGTACGTC. Protein product: CTSSQLYEQYV.

V gene TRBV5-6 combines with J gene TRBJ2-3; D is unclear. V was pared by 0 bases and J by 7 bases, with 6 bases between. CDR1 is SGHDT and CDR2 is YYEEEE in the germline V gene. The CDR3 has 12 residues. CDR3 in amino acids: CASSLDRNTQYF. Written as DNA, the CDR3 is TGTGCCAGCAGCTTGGATAGGAATACGCAGTATTTT.

This clonotype was counted at least ten times. The V gene is TRBV28, the J gene TRBJ2-1, with 7 bases fitting TRBD2. Germline values: CDR1 MDHEN, CDR2 SYDVKM. V dropped 10 bases and J dropped 3; count of bases not matched to a gene: 6. The CDR3 consists of 13 residues. DNA of the CDR3: TGTGCCACAACCCGGGGGGACTACAATGAGCAGTTCTTC. This translates into CATTRGDYNEQFF.

The table lists this clonotype with a few counts. J is TRBJ1-2 and V is TRBV5-1; D perhaps matches TRBD1 (5 bases). The V gene lost 3 bases and the J gene lost 8 bases, with 14 bases spanning the gap. Germline loops: CDR1 SGHRS, CDR2 YFSETQ. This CDR3 spans 13 amino acids. In DNA, the CDR3 is TGCGCCAGCAGCTCTCAGGGCTTGAGAGGCTACACCTTC. This translates into CASSSQGLRGYTF.

The chain couples TRBV19 to TRBJ1-1, with D uncertain. The CDR3 contains 14 residues. The V end was cut by 4 bases, the J end by 2 bases, with 11 bases between. Per the germline V gene, CDR1 is LNHDA and CDR2 is SQIVND (reference sequence). DNA of the CDR3: TGTGCCAGTAGTACCGGACTGACCAACACTGAAGCTTTCTTT. It specifies CASSTGLTNTEAFF.

This clonotype was found a few times. The chain is built from TRBV3-1 and TRBJ2-5; 8 positions agree with TRBD2. Unmatched junction bases numbered 5, after V lost 3 bases and J lost 5 bases. The CDR3 length is 14 residues. Germline CDR1 and CDR2: LGHDT and YNNKEL (reference sequence). DNA of the CDR3: TGTGCCAGCAGCCATGGACTAGCCGGGGAGACCCAGTACTTC. This sequence encodes CASSHGLAGETQYF.

This clonotype has ten or more counts. The rearrangement joins TRBV20-1 to TRBJ2-3; 10 nucleotides line up with TRBD1. This CDR3 spans 15 amino acids. Germline-derived CDR1 and CDR2 are DFQATT and SNEGSKA (reference sequence). The ends lost 5 bases at V and 4 bases at J; junction bases unmatched: 9. The CDR3 coding sequence is TGCAGTGCTCCTGACAGGGGGCGTAGGTCAGATACGCAGTATTTT. Translating gives CSAPDRGRRSDTQYF.